The entry below describes one T cell receptor beta chain. This clonotype was seen a handful of times. Its antigen remains undetermined. No clone much larger than this one lies a single base away; base qualities are absent. In the germline V gene, CDR1 corresponds to SNHLY and CDR2 to FYNNEI. The cysteine opens and the phenylalanine closes a CDR3 of 16 amino acids. Only CDR3 DNA remains: 48 bases, in frame from the first base. The V end loses 3 bases and the J end loses 0 bases, and a stretch of 9 bases separates them. The instrument was an Illumina HiSeq 1500. TCRdb redid the processing of the public reads, applying fastp at Q25 and MiXCR, and retained in-frame beta chains. Each entry is one CDR3 protein sequence, shown with its most common DNA and genes. This sample comprises about 740,000 distinct CDR3 sequences, approximately 34% of them detected only once. Clones ranked in the top ten supply under 3.5% of the sample.

These data are taken from a study of T cell repertoires in cytomegalovirus infection (dated by TCRdb to about 2019). The study in broad terms: Because public TCR beta signatures pointed to carriage of CMV infection together with the matching HLA type, the HLA type of each donor mattered for the analysis. Study-wide findings and limitations: In the ex vivo response, HLA-C-restricted CMV-specific TCR beta clonotypes were dominant, and in two of eight donors the single most frequent clonotype came from this HLA-C-restricted group. Cumulative frequency of public TCR beta family members discriminated carriers of CMV infection plus the relevant HLA type in this cohort and an independent approximately 350-donor cohort.

This sequence originates from a human donor in good health (CMV status not recorded). Some clones in this sample may be carry-over from other donors' samples. Specimen: PBMCs. This chain is built from TRBV2 and TRBJ2-6, and the D gene may be TRBD1, 5 bases matching. The CDR3 sequence is CASSDGQLSGANVLTF. In nucleotides, the sequence is TGTGCCAGCAGTGATGGACAACTCTCTGGGGCCAACGTCCTGACTTTC. Beyond the CDR3, the reference TRBV2 and TRBJ2-6 genes provide the residues; the full variable domain reads: EPEVTQTPSHQVTQMGQEVILRCVPISNHLYFYWYRQILGQKVEFLVSFYNNEISEKSEIFDDQFSVERPDGSNFTLKIRSTKLEDSAMYFCASSDGQLSGANVLTFGAGSRLTVL.